The T cell receptor beta chain described here comes from a study of T cell responses to AZD1222 COVID-19 vaccine. Study conclusions and caveats: Receipt of two AZD1222 doses was followed by a rise in Spike-specific TCR breadth and depth. Donor demographics were predominantly white British with a female majority; clonal diversity may be underestimated. It was only six AZD1222 recipients who were seropositive at baseline. With dominance at 160-218 and 743-854, vaccine-associated CD4 TCRs spanned spike.

Trimming removed 2 bases from V and 2 bases from J, with 5 bases in between. Germline-derived CDR1 and CDR2 are GTSNPN and SVGIG (reference sequence). The CDR3 has 12 residues. Concerning this clone itself: Antigen specificity is unknown.

The data were produced by immunoSEQ multiplex PCR, yet TCRdb's version contains in-frame clones alone and is incomplete. The sample yields roughly 190,000 clones, about nine tenths seen once. The chain carries TRBV30 and TRBJ2-3; D gene unclear. This TCR derives from an adult who received the AZD1222 COVID-19 vaccine. The sequences come from peripheral blood, collected 28 days after the second AZD1222 dose. The chain's CDR3 is CAWSLDTDTQYF. The CDR3 coding sequence is TGTGCCTGGAGTCTAGACACAGATACGCAGTATTTT.